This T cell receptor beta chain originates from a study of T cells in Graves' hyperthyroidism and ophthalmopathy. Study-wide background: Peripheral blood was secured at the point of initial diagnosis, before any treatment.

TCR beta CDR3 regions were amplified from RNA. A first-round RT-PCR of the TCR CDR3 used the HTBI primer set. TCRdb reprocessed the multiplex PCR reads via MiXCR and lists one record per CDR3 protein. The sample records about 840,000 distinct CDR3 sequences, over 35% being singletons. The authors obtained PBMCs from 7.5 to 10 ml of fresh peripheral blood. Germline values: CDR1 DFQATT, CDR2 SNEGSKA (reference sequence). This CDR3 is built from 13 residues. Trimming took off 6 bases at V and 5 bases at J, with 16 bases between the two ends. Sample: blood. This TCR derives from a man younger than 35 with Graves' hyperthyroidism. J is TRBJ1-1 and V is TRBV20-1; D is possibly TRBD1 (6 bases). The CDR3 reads CSAGGGDYTEAFF. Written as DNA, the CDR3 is TGCAGTGCAGGGGGGGGTGACTATACTGAAGCTTTCTTT.